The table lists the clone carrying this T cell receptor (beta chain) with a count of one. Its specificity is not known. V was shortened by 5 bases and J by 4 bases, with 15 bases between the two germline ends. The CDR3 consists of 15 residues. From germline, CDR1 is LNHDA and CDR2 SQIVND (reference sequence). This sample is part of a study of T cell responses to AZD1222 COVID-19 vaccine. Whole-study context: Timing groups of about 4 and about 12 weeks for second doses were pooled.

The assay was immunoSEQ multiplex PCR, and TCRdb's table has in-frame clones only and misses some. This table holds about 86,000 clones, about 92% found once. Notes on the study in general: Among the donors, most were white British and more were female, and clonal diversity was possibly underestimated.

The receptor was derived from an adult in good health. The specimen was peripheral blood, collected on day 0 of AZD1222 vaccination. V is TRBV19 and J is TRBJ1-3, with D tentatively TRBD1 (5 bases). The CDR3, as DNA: TGTGCCAGTAGTCCTCGCTGGGGCCAGGGAAACACCATATATTTT. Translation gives CASSPRWGQGNTIYF.